The 3 T cell receptor beta chains below all came from one sample that was sequenced in a study of T cells in Graves' hyperthyroidism and ophthalmopathy. Amplification targeted TCR beta CDR3 regions from RNA transcripts. The HTBI primer set served for first-round RT-PCR of the TCR CDR3. TCRdb redid the calling of the multiplex PCR reads with MiXCR, one entry per CDR3 protein. The sample lists more than 500,000 distinct CDR3 sequences; about half were seen once. The source material was peripheral blood or thyroid tissue (not recorded which). The source is an adult woman with Graves' disease, either hyperthyroidism or ophthalmopathy (not recorded which).

About this clonotype: The DNA is omitted, as the CDR3 cannot be located on it reliably, and the CDR3 follows TCRdb's listing. The chain has TRBV2 and TRBJ2-7; whether TRBD2, the table's D call, matches the DNA was not checked. The CDR3 has 16 residues if both end residues are counted. Germline V gives CDR1 SNHLY, CDR2 FYNNEI. CDR3 protein: CACSARGLAGLYEQYF.

This clonotype was detected ten times or more. The CDR3 loop is CASSFYNSNTGELFF. In DNA, the CDR3 is TGCGCCAGCAGCTTTTACAACAGCAACACCGGGGAGCTGTTTTTT. The V call is TRBV5-1, the J call TRBJ2-2; D is ambiguous. Germline CDR1 and CDR2: SGHRS and YFSETQ. The CDR3 contains 15 residues. With 2 bases removed from V and 2 bases from J, the gap between germline ends came to 10 bases.

The gene calls are TRBV2 and TRBJ2-1; D is possibly TRBD2 (5 bases). This CDR3 is 16 amino acids long. Germline CDR1 and CDR2: SNHLY and FYNNEI. V lost 3 bases and J lost 4, with 16 bases in between. CDR3 region: CASSDDFRTEYNEQFF. CDR3 nucleotides: TGTGCCAGCAGTGACGATTTCAGGACTGAATACAATGAGCAGTTCTTC.